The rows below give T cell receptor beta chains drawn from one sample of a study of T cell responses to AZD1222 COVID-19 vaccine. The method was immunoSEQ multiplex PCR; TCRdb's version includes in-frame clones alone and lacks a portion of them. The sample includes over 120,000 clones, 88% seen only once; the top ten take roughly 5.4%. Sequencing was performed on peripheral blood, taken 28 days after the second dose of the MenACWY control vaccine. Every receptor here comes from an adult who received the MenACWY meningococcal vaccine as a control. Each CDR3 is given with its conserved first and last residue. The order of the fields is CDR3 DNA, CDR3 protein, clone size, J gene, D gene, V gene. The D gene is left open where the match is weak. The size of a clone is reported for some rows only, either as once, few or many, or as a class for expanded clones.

cdr3_nt: TGTGCCAGCAGTTCGTCGGAGAACACTGAAGCTTTCTTT
cdr3_aa: CASSSSENTEAFF
clone_size: NA
j_call: TRBJ1-1
d_call: NA
v_call: TRBV6-5

cdr3_nt: TGTGCCAGCAGTGAACGAGCGGGGGTTGGGAATGAGCAGTTCTTC
cdr3_aa: CASSERAGVGNEQFF
clone_size: few
j_call: TRBJ2-1
d_call: TRBD2
v_call: TRBV25-1

cdr3_nt: TGTGCCAGCAGCTTAACGGACACGACTAAAGCTTTCTTT
cdr3_aa: CASSLTDTTKAFF
clone_size: NA
j_call: TRBJ1-1
d_call: NA
v_call: TRBV7-2

cdr3_nt: TGTGCCATCAGTGGAGGCAGGGTGGCCGGGGAGCTGTTTTTT
cdr3_aa: CAISGGRVAGELFF
clone_size: NA
j_call: TRBJ2-2
d_call: NA
v_call: TRBV10-3

cdr3_nt: TGTGCCAGCTCACCAGGGTCAAGGTCTGGAAACACCATATATTTT
cdr3_aa: CASSPGSRSGNTIYF
clone_size: NA
j_call: TRBJ1-3
d_call: NA
v_call: TRBV18

cdr3_nt: TGTGCCAGCAGTCCGCTAAGACTAGCGGGAGCCCACGAGCAGTACTTC
cdr3_aa: CASSPLRLAGAHEQYF
clone_size: NA
j_call: TRBJ2-7
d_call: TRBD2
v_call: TRBV28

cdr3_nt: TGTGCCTTCTCGGACAGTAGCAATCAGCCCCAGCATTTT
cdr3_aa: CAFSDSSNQPQHF
clone_size: NA
j_call: TRBJ1-5
d_call: NA
v_call: TRBV30

cdr3_nt: TGTGCCAGCAGTCGAAGCGGGATGGGGGATACGCAGTATTTT
cdr3_aa: CASSRSGMGDTQYF
clone_size: NA
j_call: TRBJ2-3
d_call: TRBD2
v_call: TRBV11-3

cdr3_nt: TGTGCCAGCAGCTCCCGGACTAGCGGGGACTACAATGAGCAGTTCTTC
cdr3_aa: CASSSRTSGDYNEQFF
clone_size: NA
j_call: TRBJ2-1
d_call: TRBD2
v_call: TRBV5-4

cdr3_nt: TGCGCCAGCAGCCTCCGGGGGCTCAGCGGGGTCGGCAATGAGCAGTTCTTC
cdr3_aa: CASSLRGLSGVGNEQFF
clone_size: NA
j_call: TRBJ2-1
d_call: NA
v_call: TRBV5-1

cdr3_nt: TGTGCCAGCGAAACCAGGGGTACAGATACGCAGTATTTT
cdr3_aa: CASETRGTDTQYF
clone_size: NA
j_call: TRBJ2-3
d_call: NA
v_call: TRBV3-1/TRBV3-2

cdr3_nt: TGTGCCAGCAGTGTAGGGGGGCGCGGCGAAAAACTGTTTTTT
cdr3_aa: CASSVGGRGEKLFF
clone_size: NA
j_call: TRBJ1-4
d_call: NA
v_call: TRBV2

cdr3_nt: TGCGCCAGCAGCCAAGGGGCTGGCAATCAGCCCCAGCATTTT
cdr3_aa: CASSQGAGNQPQHF
clone_size: NA
j_call: TRBJ1-5
d_call: NA
v_call: TRBV4-3

cdr3_nt: TGTGCCAGCCAAGGGCGCAGGGGGCATGAAAAACTGTTTTTT
cdr3_aa: CASQGRRGHEKLFF
clone_size: NA
j_call: TRBJ1-4
d_call: TRBD1
v_call: TRBV28

cdr3_nt: TGTGCCAGCAGCTTGGGGACTAGCATGGGCAATGAGCAGTTCTTC
cdr3_aa: CASSLGTSMGNEQFF
clone_size: NA
j_call: TRBJ2-1
d_call: TRBD2
v_call: TRBV7-8

cdr3_nt: TGTGCCAGCAGCTTAGGGACAGGGCAGCAGTACTTC
cdr3_aa: CASSLGTGQQYF
clone_size: NA
j_call: TRBJ2-7
d_call: TRBD1
v_call: TRBV11-3

cdr3_nt: TGTGCCAGCTCACCAATAGGGGACACTGAAGCTTTCTTT
cdr3_aa: CASSPIGDTEAFF
clone_size: NA
j_call: TRBJ1-1
d_call: NA
v_call: TRBV18

cdr3_nt: TGTGCCAGCAGCTTGGGACAGGGGGCGGATGAGCAGTTCTTC
cdr3_aa: CASSLGQGADEQFF
clone_size: NA
j_call: TRBJ2-1
d_call: TRBD1
v_call: TRBV7-2

cdr3_nt: TGTGCCAGCAATTCCCTCGGAGACACTCTTGTAAATCAGCCCCAGCATTTT
cdr3_aa: CASNSLGDTLVNQPQHF
clone_size: NA
j_call: TRBJ1-5
d_call: NA
v_call: TRBV28

cdr3_nt: TGTGCCAGTAGTTCAGGGTCTGTCACTGAAGCTTTCTTT
cdr3_aa: CASSSGSVTEAFF
clone_size: NA
j_call: TRBJ1-1
d_call: NA
v_call: TRBV19

cdr3_nt: TGTGCCAGCTCACAGGGTTTAGATCAGCCCCAGCATTTT
cdr3_aa: CASSQGLDQPQHF
clone_size: NA
j_call: TRBJ1-5
d_call: NA
v_call: TRBV18

cdr3_nt: TGTGCCAGCAACGCCGTGGGGGCCAACGTCCTGACTTTC
cdr3_aa: CASNAVGANVLTF
clone_size: NA
j_call: TRBJ2-6
d_call: NA
v_call: TRBV11-2

cdr3_nt: TGTGCCACCAGTGATTCCGGTAGGGGGCATGGCTACACCTTC
cdr3_aa: CATSDSGRGHGYTF
clone_size: NA
j_call: TRBJ1-2
d_call: TRBD1
v_call: TRBV24-1

cdr3_nt: TGTGCCTGGAGTGATCCCCCGGCAGGATACGAGCAGTACTTC
cdr3_aa: CAWSDPPAGYEQYF
clone_size: NA
j_call: TRBJ2-7
d_call: NA
v_call: TRBV30

cdr3_nt: TGTGCCAGCAGTTTTGGAAATGAAAAACTGTTTTTT
cdr3_aa: CASSFGNEKLFF
clone_size: NA
j_call: TRBJ1-4
d_call: NA
v_call: TRBV27

cdr3_nt: TGTGCCAGCTCAATAGGGACCGACACCGGTTATGGCTACACCTTC
cdr3_aa: CASSIGTDTGYGYTF
clone_size: NA
j_call: TRBJ1-2
d_call: NA
v_call: TRBV18

cdr3_nt: TGCGCCAGCAGCCAAGACAAAGGGGCCCTGAGCAACATTCAGTACTTC
cdr3_aa: CASSQDKGALSNIQYF
clone_size: NA
j_call: TRBJ2-4
d_call: NA
v_call: TRBV4-1

cdr3_nt: TGTGCCAGCAGCTTGGCTGGACCGGGGCGAGAGCAGTTCTTC
cdr3_aa: CASSLAGPGREQFF
clone_size: NA
j_call: TRBJ2-1
d_call: NA
v_call: TRBV7-2

cdr3_nt: TGTGCCAGCAGCCTCAGGGGAATTAACTATGGCTACACCTTC
cdr3_aa: CASSLRGINYGYTF
clone_size: NA
j_call: TRBJ1-2
d_call: NA
v_call: TRBV2

cdr3_nt: TGTGCCAGCAGCTCAAAGCGCGGACTAGCGCCCGGGGAGCTGTTTTTT
cdr3_aa: CASSSKRGLAPGELFF
clone_size: NA
j_call: TRBJ2-2
d_call: TRBD2
v_call: TRBV7-2

cdr3_nt: TGTGCCAGTAATCGGGGGCGGATCGGGAACACTGAAGCTTTCTTT
cdr3_aa: CASNRGRIGNTEAFF
clone_size: NA
j_call: TRBJ1-1
d_call: NA
v_call: TRBV19

cdr3_nt: TGTGCCAGTAGTTCCGGGAGATCCTCATGGGCTAACTATGGCTACACCTTC
cdr3_aa: CASSSGRSSWANYGYTF
clone_size: NA
j_call: TRBJ1-2
d_call: NA
v_call: TRBV19

cdr3_nt: TGTGCCAGCAGCTTAAGGGGGAGGGGCGAGCAGTACTTC
cdr3_aa: CASSLRGRGEQYF
clone_size: NA
j_call: TRBJ2-7
d_call: NA
v_call: TRBV11-3

cdr3_nt: TGTGCCAGCAGCTTAGACAGCTACGAGCAGTACTTC
cdr3_aa: CASSLDSYEQYF
clone_size: NA
j_call: TRBJ2-7
d_call: NA
v_call: TRBV11-2